This entry is about one T cell receptor beta chain. No antigen is known for it. This record comes from a study of OX40 agonist ivuxolimab in advanced cancers. Regarding the study as a whole: The investigators did not determine what antigen specificity the expanded peripheral T cells had. The CD4+ and CD8+ T cells in the blood had expanded clonally by week 6 at 0.1 to 3.0 mg/kg. Averaging showed that CD8+ T cells had more expanded clones than CD4+ did.

CDR1 MGHRA and CDR2 YSYEKL come from the germline V gene. With 2 bases removed from V and 9 bases from J, the gap between germline ends came to 20 bases. The CDR3 extends over 16 amino acids. Profiling relied on immunoSEQ multiplex PCR, and the TCRdb table lists in-frame clones only, not all of them. This sample has approximately 40,000 clones, with about 91% found just once. If patients had autoimmune disease history or systemic immunosuppression, they were excluded. The chain combines TRBV4-1 with TRBJ2-1, with D possibly TRBD1 on 5 matching bases. The material was CD4+ or CD8+ T cells sorted from blood, obtained in a trial of the OX40 agonist ivuxolimab. This receptor was identified in an adult with an advanced solid tumor such as melanoma, head and neck, liver or kidney cancer. The CDR3 reads CASSQPQAVASGEQFF. DNA of the CDR3: TGCGCCAGCAGCCAACCACAGGCGGTCGCTTCGGGTGAGCAGTTCTTC.